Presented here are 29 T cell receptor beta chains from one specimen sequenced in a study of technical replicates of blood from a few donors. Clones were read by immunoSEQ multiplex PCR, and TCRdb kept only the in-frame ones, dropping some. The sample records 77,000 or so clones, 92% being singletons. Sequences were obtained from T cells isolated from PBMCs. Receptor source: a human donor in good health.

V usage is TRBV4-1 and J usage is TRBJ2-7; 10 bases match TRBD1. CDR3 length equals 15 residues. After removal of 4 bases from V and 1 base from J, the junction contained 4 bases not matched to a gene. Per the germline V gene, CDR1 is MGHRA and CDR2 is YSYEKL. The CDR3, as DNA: TGCGCCAGCAGCCCTCGGACAGGGGGGTCCTACGAGCAGTACTTC. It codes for CASSPRTGGSYEQYF.

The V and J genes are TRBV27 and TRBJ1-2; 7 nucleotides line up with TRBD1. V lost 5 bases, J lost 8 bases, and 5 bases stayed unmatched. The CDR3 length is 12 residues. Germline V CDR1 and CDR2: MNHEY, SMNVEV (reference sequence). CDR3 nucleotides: TGTGCCAGCAGTCCAAACAGGGGCGGCTACACCTTC. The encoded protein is CASSPNRGGYTF.

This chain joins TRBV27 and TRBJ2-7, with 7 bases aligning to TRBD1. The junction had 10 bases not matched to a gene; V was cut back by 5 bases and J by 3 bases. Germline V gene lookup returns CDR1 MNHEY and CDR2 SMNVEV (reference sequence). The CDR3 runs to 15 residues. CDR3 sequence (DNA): TGTGCCAGCAGTCTCCGGGACAGAGAAATCTACGAGCAGTACTTC. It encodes CASSLRDREIYEQYF.

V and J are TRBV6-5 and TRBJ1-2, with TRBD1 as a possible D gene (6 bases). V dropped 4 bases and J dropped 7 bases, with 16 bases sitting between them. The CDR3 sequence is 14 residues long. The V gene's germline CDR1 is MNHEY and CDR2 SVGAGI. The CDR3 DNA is TGTGCCAGCAGTTTATATCCTGGGGGCAGTGGCTACACCTTC. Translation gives CASSLYPGGSGYTF.

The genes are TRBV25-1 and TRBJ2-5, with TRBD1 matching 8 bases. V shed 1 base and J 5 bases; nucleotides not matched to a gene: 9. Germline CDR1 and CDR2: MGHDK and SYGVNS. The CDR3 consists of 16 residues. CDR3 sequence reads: CASSEFSQGAWETQYF. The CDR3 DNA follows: TGTGCCAGCAGTGAATTTAGCCAGGGGGCGTGGGAGACCCAGTACTTC.

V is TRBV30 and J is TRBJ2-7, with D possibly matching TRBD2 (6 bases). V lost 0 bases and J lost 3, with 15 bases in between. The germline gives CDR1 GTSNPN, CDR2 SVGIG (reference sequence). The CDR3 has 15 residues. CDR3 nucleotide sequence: TGTGCCTGGAGTGTACGGGGGACTCCCTACTACGAGCAGTACTTC. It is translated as CAWSVRGTPYYEQYF.

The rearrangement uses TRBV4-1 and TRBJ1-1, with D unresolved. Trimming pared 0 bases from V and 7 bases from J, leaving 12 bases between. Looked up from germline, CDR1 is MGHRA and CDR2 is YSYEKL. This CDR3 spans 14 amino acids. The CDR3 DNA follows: TGCGCCAGCAGCCAAGATCGAACGAACTATGAAGCTTTCTTT. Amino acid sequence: CASSQDRTNYEAFF.

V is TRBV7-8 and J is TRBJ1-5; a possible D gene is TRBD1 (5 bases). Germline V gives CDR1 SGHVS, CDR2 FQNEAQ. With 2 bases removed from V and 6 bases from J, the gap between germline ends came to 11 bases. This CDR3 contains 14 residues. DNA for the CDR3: TGTGCCAGCAGCTTATTGGGGGAGGGTCAGCCCCAGCATTTT. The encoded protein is CASSLLGEGQPQHF.

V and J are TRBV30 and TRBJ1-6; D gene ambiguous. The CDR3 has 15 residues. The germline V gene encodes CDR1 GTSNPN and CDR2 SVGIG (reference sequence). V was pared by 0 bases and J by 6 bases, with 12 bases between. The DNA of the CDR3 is TGTGCCTGGAGTGTACTGTCAGCGGCTAATTCACCCCTCCACTTT. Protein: CAWSVLSAANSPLHF.

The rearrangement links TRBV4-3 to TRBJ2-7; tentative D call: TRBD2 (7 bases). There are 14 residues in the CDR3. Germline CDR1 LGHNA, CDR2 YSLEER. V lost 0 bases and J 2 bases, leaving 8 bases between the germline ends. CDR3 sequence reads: CASSQEGGAYEQYF. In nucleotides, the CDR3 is TGCGCCAGCAGCCAAGAAGGGGGGGCCTACGAGCAGTACTTC.

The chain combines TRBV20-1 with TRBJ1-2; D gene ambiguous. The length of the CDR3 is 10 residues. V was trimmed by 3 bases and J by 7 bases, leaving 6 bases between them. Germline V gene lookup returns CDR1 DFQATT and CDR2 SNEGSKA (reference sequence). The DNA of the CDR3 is TGCAGTGCTAGGGAGGCTGGCTACACCTTC. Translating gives CSAREAGYTF.

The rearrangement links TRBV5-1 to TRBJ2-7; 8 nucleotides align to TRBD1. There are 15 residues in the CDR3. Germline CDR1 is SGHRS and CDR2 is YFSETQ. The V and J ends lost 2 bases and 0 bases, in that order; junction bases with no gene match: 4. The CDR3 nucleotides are TGCGCCAGCAGCTTTGCCGGGACAGGCTCCTACGAGCAGTACTTC. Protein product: CASSFAGTGSYEQYF.

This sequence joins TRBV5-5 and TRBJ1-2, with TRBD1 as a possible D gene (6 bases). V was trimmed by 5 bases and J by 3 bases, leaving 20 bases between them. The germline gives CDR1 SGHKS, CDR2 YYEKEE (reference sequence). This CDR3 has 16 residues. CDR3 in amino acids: CASREGRSGVDYGYTF. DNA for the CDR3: TGTGCCAGCAGGGAAGGAAGATCAGGGGTAGACTATGGCTACACCTTC.

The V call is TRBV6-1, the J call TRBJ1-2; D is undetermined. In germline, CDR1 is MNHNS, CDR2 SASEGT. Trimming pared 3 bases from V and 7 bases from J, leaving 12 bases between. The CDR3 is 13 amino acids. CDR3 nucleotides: TGTGCCAGCAGTGACAGGAGGGTAGGTGGCTACACCTTC. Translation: CASSDRRVGGYTF.

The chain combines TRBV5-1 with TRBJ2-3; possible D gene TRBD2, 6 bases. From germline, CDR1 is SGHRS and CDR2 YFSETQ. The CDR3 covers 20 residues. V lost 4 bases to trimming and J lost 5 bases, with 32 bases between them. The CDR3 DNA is TGCGCCAGCAGCGGAGAGTATACAGCTCTAGGTTCCTCGCGGGGAGATACGCAGTATTTT. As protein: CASSGEYTALGSSRGDTQYF.

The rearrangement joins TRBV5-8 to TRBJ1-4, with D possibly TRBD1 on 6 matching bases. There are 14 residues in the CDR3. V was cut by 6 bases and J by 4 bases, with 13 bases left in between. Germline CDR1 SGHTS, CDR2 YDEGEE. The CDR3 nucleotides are TGTGCCAGCACTACGGGACATAATAATGAAAAACTGTTTTTT. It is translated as CASTTGHNNEKLFF.

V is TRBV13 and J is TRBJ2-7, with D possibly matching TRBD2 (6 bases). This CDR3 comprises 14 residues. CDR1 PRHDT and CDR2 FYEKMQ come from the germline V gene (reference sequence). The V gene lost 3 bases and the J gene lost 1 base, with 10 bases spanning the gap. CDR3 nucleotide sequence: TGTGCCAGCAGCTTGCCGGGGGAATCCTACGAGCAGTACTTC. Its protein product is CASSLPGESYEQYF.

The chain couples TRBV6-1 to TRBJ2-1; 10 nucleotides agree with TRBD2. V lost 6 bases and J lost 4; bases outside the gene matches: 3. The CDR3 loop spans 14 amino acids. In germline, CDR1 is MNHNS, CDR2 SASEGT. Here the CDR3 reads CASSRTSGYNEQFF. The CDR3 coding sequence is TGTGCCAGCAGCAGGACTAGCGGATACAATGAGCAGTTCTTC.

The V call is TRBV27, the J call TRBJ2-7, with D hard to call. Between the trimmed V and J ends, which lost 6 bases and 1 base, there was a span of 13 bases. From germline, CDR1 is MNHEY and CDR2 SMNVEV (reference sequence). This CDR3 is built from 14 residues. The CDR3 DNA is TGTGCCAGCAGGCCCCTTGGCAGTTCCTACGAGCAGTACTTC. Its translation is CASRPLGSSYEQYF.

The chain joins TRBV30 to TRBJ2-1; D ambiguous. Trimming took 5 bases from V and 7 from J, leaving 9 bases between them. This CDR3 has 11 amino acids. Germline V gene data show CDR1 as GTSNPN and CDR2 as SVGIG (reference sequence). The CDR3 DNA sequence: TGTGCCTGGCAAGATCTAAATGAGCAGTTCTTC. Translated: CAWQDLNEQFF.

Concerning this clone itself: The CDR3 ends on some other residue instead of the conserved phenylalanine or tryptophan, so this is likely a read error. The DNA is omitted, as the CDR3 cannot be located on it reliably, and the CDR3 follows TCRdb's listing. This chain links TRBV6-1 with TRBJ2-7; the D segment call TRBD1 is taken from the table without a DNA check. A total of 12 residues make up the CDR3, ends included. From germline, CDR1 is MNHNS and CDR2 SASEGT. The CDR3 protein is CASSVGPGQEKL.

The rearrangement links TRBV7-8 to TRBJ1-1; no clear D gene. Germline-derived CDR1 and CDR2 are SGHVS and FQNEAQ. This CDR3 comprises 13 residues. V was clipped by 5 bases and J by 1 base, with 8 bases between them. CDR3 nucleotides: TGTGCCAGCAGCCGCGGGAGGAACACTGAAGCTTTCTTT. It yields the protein CASSRGRNTEAFF.

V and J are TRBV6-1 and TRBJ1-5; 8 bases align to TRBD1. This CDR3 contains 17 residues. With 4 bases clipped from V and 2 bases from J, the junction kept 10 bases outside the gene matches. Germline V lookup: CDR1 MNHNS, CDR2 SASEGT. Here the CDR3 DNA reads TGTGCCAGCAGTGGTAATCCAGGGGGCTCGGGCAATCAGCCCCAGCATTTT. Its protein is CASSGNPGGSGNQPQHF.

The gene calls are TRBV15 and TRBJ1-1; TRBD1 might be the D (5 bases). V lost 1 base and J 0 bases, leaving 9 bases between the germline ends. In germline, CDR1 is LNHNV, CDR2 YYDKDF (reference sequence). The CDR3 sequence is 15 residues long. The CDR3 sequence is CATSRVGDLNTEAFF. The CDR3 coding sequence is TGTGCCACCAGCAGAGTAGGGGATTTGAACACTGAAGCTTTCTTT.

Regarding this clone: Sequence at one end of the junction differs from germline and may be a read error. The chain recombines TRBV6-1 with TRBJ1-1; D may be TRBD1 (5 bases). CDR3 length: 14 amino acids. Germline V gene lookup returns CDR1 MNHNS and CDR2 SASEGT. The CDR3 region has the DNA TGTGCCAGCAGTGACAGGGTCATGAACACTGAAGCTTTTTTT. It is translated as CASSDRVMNTEAFF.

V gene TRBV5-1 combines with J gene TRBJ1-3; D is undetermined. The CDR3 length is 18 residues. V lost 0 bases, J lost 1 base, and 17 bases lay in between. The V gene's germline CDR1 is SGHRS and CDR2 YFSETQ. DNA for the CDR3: TGCGCCAGCAGCTTGGGTCTGGGAGGAGAAGTATCTGGAAACACCATATATTTT. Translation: CASSLGLGGEVSGNTIYF. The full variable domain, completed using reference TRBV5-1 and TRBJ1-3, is KAGVTQTPRYLIKTRGQQVTLSCSPISGHRSVSWYQQTPGQGLQFLFEYFSETQRNKGNFPGRFSGRQFSNSRSEMNVSTLELGDSALYLCASSLGLGGEVSGNTIYFGEGSWLTVV.

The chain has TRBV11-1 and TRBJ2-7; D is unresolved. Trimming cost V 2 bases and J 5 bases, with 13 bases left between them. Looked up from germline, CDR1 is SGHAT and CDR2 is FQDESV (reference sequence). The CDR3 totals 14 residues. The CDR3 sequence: CASSLPRSVHEQYF. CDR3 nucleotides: TGTGCCAGCAGCTTACCCAGGTCAGTCCACGAGCAGTACTTC.

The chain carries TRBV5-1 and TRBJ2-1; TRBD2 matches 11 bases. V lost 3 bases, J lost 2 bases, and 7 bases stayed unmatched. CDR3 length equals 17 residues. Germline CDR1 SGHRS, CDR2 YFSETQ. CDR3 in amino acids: CASSWGLAGGAYNEQFF. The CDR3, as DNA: TGCGCCAGCAGCTGGGGGCTAGCGGGAGGCGCCTACAATGAGCAGTTCTTC. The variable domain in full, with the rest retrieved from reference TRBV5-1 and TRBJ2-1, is KAGVTQTPRYLIKTRGQQVTLSCSPISGHRSVSWYQQTPGQGLQFLFEYFSETQRNKGNFPGRFSGRQFSNSRSEMNVSTLELGDSALYLCASSWGLAGGAYNEQFFGPGTRLTVL.

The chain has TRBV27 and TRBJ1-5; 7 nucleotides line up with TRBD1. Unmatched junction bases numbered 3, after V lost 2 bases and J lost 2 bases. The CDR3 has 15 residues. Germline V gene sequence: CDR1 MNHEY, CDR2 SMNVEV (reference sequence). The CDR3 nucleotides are TGTGCCAGCAGTTTAGGCACAGGGGGCAATCAGCCCCAGCATTTT. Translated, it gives CASSLGTGGNQPQHF.